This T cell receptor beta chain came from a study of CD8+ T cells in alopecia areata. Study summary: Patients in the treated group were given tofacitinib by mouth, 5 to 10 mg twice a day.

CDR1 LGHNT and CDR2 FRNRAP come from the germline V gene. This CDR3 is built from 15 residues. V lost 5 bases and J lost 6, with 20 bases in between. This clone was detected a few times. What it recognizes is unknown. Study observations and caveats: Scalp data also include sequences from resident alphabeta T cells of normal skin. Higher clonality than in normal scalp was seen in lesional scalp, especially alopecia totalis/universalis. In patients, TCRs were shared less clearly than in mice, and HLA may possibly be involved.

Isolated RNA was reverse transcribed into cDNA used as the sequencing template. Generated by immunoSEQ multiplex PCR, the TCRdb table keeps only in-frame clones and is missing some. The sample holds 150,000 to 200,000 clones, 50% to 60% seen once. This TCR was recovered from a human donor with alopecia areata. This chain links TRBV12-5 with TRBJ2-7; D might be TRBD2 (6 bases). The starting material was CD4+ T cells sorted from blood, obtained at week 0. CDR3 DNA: TGTGCTAGTGGTCCTCGGGTTAGCGGTCTGGGCGAGCAGTACTTC. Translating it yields CASGPRVSGLGEQYF. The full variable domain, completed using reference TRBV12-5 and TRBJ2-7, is DARVTQTPRHKVTEMGQEVTMRCQPILGHNTVFWYRQTMMQGLELLAYFRNRAPLDDSGMPKDRFSAEMPDATLATLKIQPSEPRDSAVYFCASGPRVSGLGEQYFGPGTRLTVT.